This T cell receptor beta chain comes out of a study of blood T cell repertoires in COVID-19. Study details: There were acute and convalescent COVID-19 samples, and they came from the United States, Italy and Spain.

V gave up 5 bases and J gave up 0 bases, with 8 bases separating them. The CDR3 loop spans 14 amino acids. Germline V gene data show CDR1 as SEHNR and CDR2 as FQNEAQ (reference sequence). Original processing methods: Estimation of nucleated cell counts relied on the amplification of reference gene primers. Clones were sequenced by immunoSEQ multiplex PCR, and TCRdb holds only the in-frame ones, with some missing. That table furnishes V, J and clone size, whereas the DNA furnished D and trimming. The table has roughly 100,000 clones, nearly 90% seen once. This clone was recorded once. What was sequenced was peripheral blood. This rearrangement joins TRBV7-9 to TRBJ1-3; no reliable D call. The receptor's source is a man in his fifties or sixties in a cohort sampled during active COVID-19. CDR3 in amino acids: CASSPAGSGNTIYF. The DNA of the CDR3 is TGTGCCAGCAGCCCCGCAGGCTCTGGAAACACCATATATTTT. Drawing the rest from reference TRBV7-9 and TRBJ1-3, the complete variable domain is DTGVSQNPRHKITKRGQNVTFRCDPISEHNRLYWYRQTLGQGPEFLTYFQNEAQLEKSRLLSDRFSAERPKGSFSTLEIQRTEQGDSAMYLCASSPAGSGNTIYFGEGSWLTVV.